This TCR beta chain comes out of a study of cytomegalovirus exposure and HLA in healthy donors. Overall study: The 130 or so validation repertoires used a platform that matched the one used for the approximately 670 first-cohort repertoires, as a later analysis reported.

A note on this clone: The antigen is not known.

Study-wide results and caveats: Most TCR sequences showed up rarely, but some public TCRs showed up in many donors.

This table comes from immunoSEQ multiplex PCR, and its TCRdb copy is limited to in-frame clones, with some not included. The sample has some 200,000 clones, 84% seen once. The CDR3 extends over 12 amino acids. The germline CDR1 and CDR2 sequences are SQVTM and ANQGSEA. V was pared by 7 bases and J by 6 bases, with 14 bases between. V usage is TRBV29-1 and J usage is TRBJ2-3, with unresolved D. Sequenced: PBMCs. This TCR was sampled from a woman aged 30 to 39 in good health and CMV-seropositive. CDR3 DNA sequence: TGCAGCGGAAGACTGGCAACGGATACGCAGTATTTT. Amino acids: CSGRLATDTQYF.